Detailed here is one T cell receptor beta chain. The data were taken from a study of Ad26.COV2.S vaccination and SARS-CoV-2 variants. The ends were cut back, 7 bases at V and 6 bases at J, with 12 bases in the middle. The CDR3 runs to 13 residues. This sample's treatment: 19 received Ad26.COV2.S at low or high dose, single or two shots; about 5 received placebo; per-sample allocation not given. Collection of samples fell on day 63 after the first vaccine or placebo injection. Here immunoSEQ multiplex PCR was the method, and the copy in TCRdb shows in-frame clones only, minus some. Of hundreds of thousands of clones listed, more than 80% are singletons.

This chain uses TRBV12-3 or TRBV12-4 with TRBJ2-2; D is perhaps TRBD1 or TRBD2 (5 bases each). This material consisted of peripheral blood, taken in a trial of Ad26.COV2.S vaccine versus placebo. The sequence derives from a person between 18 and 65 years old who received the Ad26.COV2.S COVID-19 vaccine or a placebo. The CDR3 protein is CASNEGRPGELFF. CDR3 nucleotides: TGTGCCAGCAACGAGGGGCGTCCCGGGGAGCTGTTTTTT.